This TCR beta chain was captured by sequencing in a study of blood T cell repertoires in COVID-19 (TCRdb year 2020). Concerning the study at large: Samples covering the acute and convalescent phases of COVID-19 were provided by collaborators in the United States, Italy and Spain. The material from the prospective study consisted of cDNA or gDNA derived from T cells, B-cell-depleted T cells, or PBMCs. Deeply sampled blood TCRbeta repertoires from subjects exposed to, actively infected with, or recovered from COVID-19 were included in the dataset. The repertoires were released in a freely available public database meant as a resource for research on the immune response to SARS-CoV-2. The samples were drawn from the first 160 participants of the ongoing ImmuneRACE study and from some 1,300 subjects provided by 6 global collaborators. The sample metadata nearly always contained a de-identified subject ID, COVID-19 status, age in years and sex. Where HLA class I and class II types were available, the types were taken from metadata supplied by the sample provider, not from assay-based typing.

The collaborating institutions used their own protocols to collect whole blood in K2EDTA tubes. For TCRbeta analysis, collaborators shipped samples in one of three forms: frozen whole blood, isolated PBMCs, or DNA extracted from either of those sample types. TCRbeta CDR3 regions were amplified from genomic DNA by means of the immunoSEQ Assay, a bias-controlled multiplex PCR. As for how the authors treated the data: The number of nucleated cells in each sample was estimated by amplification of reference gene primers within the assay. To quantify the absolute abundance of each unique TCRbeta CDR3 rearrangement, sequence reads were collapsed and filtered. For each sample, productive Simpson clonality was calculated as the square root of Simpson's diversity index across productive rearrangements. TCRdb took over this immuneACCESS table, retaining in-frame rearrangements with V and J assigned. Such tables are incomplete; in checked studies, under half of the missing clones stem from an unresolved V gene, and the remainder is unexplained. That table furnishes V, J and clone size, whereas the DNA furnished D and trimming. For this sample the table gives some 23,000 clones, of which around 75% were detected only once. The leading ten clones occupy roughly 61% of the sample.

On this clone itself: The specificity of this receptor is unknown. No base quality information exists; no much larger clone differs at one position.

Reading the germline V gene gives CDR1 SGHDN and CDR2 FVKESK. Trimming removed 0 bases from V and 1 base from J, leaving 9 bases between the germline ends. Including the terminal cysteine and phenylalanine, the CDR3 comprises 15 residues. CDR3 DNA only is kept here, 45 bases in frame from base 1. Paper-wide results and their limitations: The amount of clinical and demographic metadata varied by source and participant and was provided uncurated.

Sequencing was performed on peripheral blood. The clonotype originates from a woman of 80 years or more with acute or convalescent COVID-19. This sequence uses TRBV14 and TRBJ2-5; the D gene is unclear. The DNA sequence is given as TGTGCCAGCAGCCAAGATCGCGGCCGCCAAGAGACCCAGTACTTC. It codes for CASSQDRGRQETQYF.